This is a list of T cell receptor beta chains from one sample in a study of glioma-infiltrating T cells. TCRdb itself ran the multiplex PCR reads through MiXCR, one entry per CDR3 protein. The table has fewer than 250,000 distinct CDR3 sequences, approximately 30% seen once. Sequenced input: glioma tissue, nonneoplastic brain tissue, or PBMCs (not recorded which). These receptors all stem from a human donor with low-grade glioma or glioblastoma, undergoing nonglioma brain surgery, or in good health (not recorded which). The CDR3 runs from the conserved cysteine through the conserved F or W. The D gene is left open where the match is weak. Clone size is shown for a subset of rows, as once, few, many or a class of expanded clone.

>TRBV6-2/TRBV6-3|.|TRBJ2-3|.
CASSYGRVDTQYF
TGTGCCAGCAGTTACGGGAGAGTAGATACGCAGTATTTT
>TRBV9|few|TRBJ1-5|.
CASSVGVNGNQPQHF
TGTGCCAGCAGCGTAGGAGTTAACGGCAATCAGCCCCAGCATTTT
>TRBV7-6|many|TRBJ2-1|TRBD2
CASSPIAGGPNEQFF
TGTGCCAGCAGCCCAATAGCGGGAGGGCCCAATGAGCAGTTCTTC
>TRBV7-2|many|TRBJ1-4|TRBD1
CASSWRTGTTNEKLFF
TGTGCCAGCAGCTGGCGGACAGGGACAACTAATGAAAAACTGTTTTTT
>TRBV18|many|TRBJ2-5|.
CASSPGEETQYF
TGTGCCAGCTCACCAGGGGAGGAGACCCAGTACTTC
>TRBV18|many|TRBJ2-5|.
CASSPLAKETQYF
TGTGCCAGCTCACCACTGGCGAAAGAGACCCAGTACTTC
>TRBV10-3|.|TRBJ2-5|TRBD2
CAIKASGSTETQYF
TGTGCCATCAAAGCTAGCGGGAGCACAGAGACCCAGTACTTC
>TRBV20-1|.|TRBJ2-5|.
CSATFSYQETQYF
TGCAGTGCAACGTTTTCGTACCAAGAGACCCAGTACTTC
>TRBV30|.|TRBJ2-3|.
CAWSVLIGQRTDTQYF
TGTGCCTGGAGTGTCCTGATTGGACAGCGCACAGATACGCAGTATTTT
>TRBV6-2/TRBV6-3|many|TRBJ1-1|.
CASTHPTQNTEAFF
TGTGCCAGCACCCACCCGACACAGAACACTGAAGCTTTCTTT
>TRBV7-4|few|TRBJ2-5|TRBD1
CASSLTGGGETQYF
TGTGCCAGCAGCTTGACAGGGGGCGGGGAGACCCAGTACTTC
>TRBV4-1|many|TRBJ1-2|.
CASSLVGGNNYGYTF
TGCGCCAGCAGCCTCGTCGGGGGGAATAACTATGGCTACACCTTC
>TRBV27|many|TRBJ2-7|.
CASRPGNLRGEQYF
TGTGCCAGCAGGCCGGGAAATCTGAGGGGCGAGCAGTACTTC
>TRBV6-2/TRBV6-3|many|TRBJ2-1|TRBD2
CASSGTSGTAQFF
TGTGCCAGCAGTGGGACTAGCGGGACCGCCCAGTTCTTC
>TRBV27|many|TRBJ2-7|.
CASDPLDKTYEQYF
TGTGCCAGCGACCCATTAGACAAAACCTACGAGCAGTACTTC
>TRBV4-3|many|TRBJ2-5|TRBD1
CASSQVWKQGQETQYF
TGCGCCAGCAGCCAAGTATGGAAACAGGGGCAAGAGACCCAGTACTTC
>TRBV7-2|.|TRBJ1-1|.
CASSLAYGFEASF
TGTGCCAGCAGCTTAGCGTATGGCTTTGAAGCTTCCTTT
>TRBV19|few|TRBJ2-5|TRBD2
CASSISLAGGQETQYF
TGTGCCAGTAGTATTTCCCTAGCGGGCGGACAAGAGACCCAGTACTTC
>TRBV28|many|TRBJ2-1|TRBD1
CASSSSGTGKDEQFF
TGTGCCAGCAGTTCCTCCGGGACAGGGAAGGATGAGCAGTTCTTC
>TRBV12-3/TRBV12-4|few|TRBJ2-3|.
CASSLGREGDTQYF
TGTGCCAGCAGTTTAGGGAGAGAGGGAGATACGCAGTATTTT
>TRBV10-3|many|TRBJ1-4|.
CAISDGNEKLFF
TGTGCCATCAGTGATGGAAATGAAAAACTGTTTTTT
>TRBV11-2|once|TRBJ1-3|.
CASSFSQVTSGNTIYF
TGTGCCAGCAGCTTCTCACAGGTCACCTCTGGAAACACCATATATTTT
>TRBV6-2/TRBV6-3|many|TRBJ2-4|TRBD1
CASRDRDRAKNIQYF
TGTGCCAGCAGAGACAGGGATCGAGCCAAAAACATTCAGTACTTC
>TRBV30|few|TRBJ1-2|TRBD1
CAWWDRGSGTF
TGTGCCTGGTGGGACAGGGGATCAGGAACCTTC
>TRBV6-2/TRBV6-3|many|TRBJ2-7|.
CASSSGPYEQYF
TGTGCCAGCAGTTCAGGCCCCTACGAGCAGTACTTC
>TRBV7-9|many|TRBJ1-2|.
CASSQPGFGYTF
TGTGCCAGCAGCCAACCAGGATTTGGCTACACCTTC
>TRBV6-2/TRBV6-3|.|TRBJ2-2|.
CAIYRFEGELFF
TGTGCCATCTACCGATTCGAAGGGGAGCTGTTTTTT
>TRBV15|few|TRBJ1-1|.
CATSSPKKGNTEAFF
TGTGCCACCAGCAGCCCAAAGAAGGGGAACACTGAAGCTTTCTTT
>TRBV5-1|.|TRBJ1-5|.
CASSLDGFLNQPQHF
TGCGCCAGCAGCTTGGATGGCTTTCTCAATCAGCCCCAGCATTTT
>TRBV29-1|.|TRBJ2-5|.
CSVELTSSYQETQYF
TGCAGCGTTGAATTAACAAGCTCCTACCAAGAGACCCAGTACTTC
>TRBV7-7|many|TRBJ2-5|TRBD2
CASSATGTSGETQYF
TGTGCCAGCAGCGCTACCGGGACTAGTGGAGAGACCCAGTACTTC
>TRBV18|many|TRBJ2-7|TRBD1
CASSPGQGAEQYF
TGTGCCAGCTCACCAGGACAGGGAGCCGAGCAGTACTTC
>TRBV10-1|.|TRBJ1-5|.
CASTTRDRSNQPQHF
TGCGCCAGCACCACCCGGGACCGGAGCAATCAGCCCCAGCATTTT
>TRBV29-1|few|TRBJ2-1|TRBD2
CSVVSGRAYNEQFF
TGCAGCGTTGTGAGCGGGAGGGCCTACAATGAGCAGTTCTTC
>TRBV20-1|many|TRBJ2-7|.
CSAGGTYEQYF
TGCAGTGCAGGAGGGACCTACGAGCAGTACTTC
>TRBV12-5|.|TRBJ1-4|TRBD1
CASGFSPQSQGFNEKLFF
TGTGCTAGTGGTTTTAGCCCGCAATCACAGGGGTTTAATGAAAAACTGTTTTTT
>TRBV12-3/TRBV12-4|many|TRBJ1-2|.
CASSLGDGYGYTF
TGTGCCAGCAGTTTAGGGGACGGCTATGGCTACACCTTC